This record covers a single T cell receptor beta chain. The antigen is not known. The sample is drawn from a study of lymphopenia after photon versus proton radiotherapy. Findings and limits, study-wide: A bigger post-nadir fall in TCR diversity correlated inversely with survival time in deceased patients. Oligoclonal CD8+ Temra expansion after nadir drove photon patients' diversity drop. Relative stability marked proton patients; photon patients lost diversity and naive cells.

The CDR3 is made up of 15 amino acids. Germline trimming cut 6 bases from V and 1 base from J; bases unmatched to any gene: 5. Per germline, CDR1 MRHNA and CDR2 SNTAGT. Here immunoSEQ multiplex PCR was the method, and the copy in TCRdb shows in-frame clones only, minus some. Among tens of thousands of clones, 92% were seen once, and the ten largest hold roughly 15%. The material sequenced was peripheral blood, taken from a patient treated with photon-based radiotherapy. The source is a man aged 55 to 70 with cholangiocarcinoma. The rearrangement uses TRBV6-4 and TRBJ2-2; 7 bases are shared with TRBD2. CDR3 amino acids: CASSPGLENTGELFF. The CDR3 DNA reads as TGTGCCAGCAGCCCAGGACTAGAGAACACCGGGGAGCTGTTTTTT.